The 32 T cell receptor beta chains below come from one sample, sequenced in a study of blood T cell repertoires in COVID-19. Sequenced by immunoSEQ multiplex PCR; TCRdb stores in-frame clones only, minus some. The sample carries roughly 200,000 clones, around 76% recorded once. Sequenced input: peripheral blood. The receptors were sampled from a woman in her sixties with COVID-19, enrolled during active disease.

About this clone: Other nucleotide sequences from this sample produce the same CDR3. J is TRBJ1-1 and V is TRBV20-1; 8 bases fit TRBD1. The CDR3 is 13 amino acids. The V segment lost 3 bases and the J segment 4 bases; nucleotides outside the gene matches: 4. From germline, CDR1 is DFQATT and CDR2 SNEGSKA (reference sequence). The CDR3: CSASRQGSTEAFF. In nucleotides, the CDR3 is TGCAGTGCTAGTCGACAGGGGAGCACTGAAGCTTTCTTT.

This clone was seen a single time. The chain has TRBV6-6 and TRBJ1-2; 7 nucleotides match TRBD1. The CDR3 consists of 17 residues. The V gene end was trimmed by 5 bases and the J gene end by 4 bases; junction bases not matched to a gene: 16. The germline gives CDR1 MNHNY, CDR2 SVGAGI (reference sequence). CDR3 coding DNA: TGTGCCAGCAGTCCCATGATCGGGACAGAAAAAATCTATGGCTACACCTTC. Amino acids: CASSPMIGTEKIYGYTF.

The J gene is TRBJ2-2, the V gene TRBV25-1; the D gene is possibly TRBD1 (5 bases). In germline, CDR1 is MGHDK, CDR2 SYGVNS. This CDR3 contains 14 residues. V dropped 0 bases and J dropped 8 bases, with 10 bases sitting between them. CDR3 sequence (DNA): TGTGCCAGCAGTGAATATAGGGGCAGTGGGGAGCTGTTTTTT. Its translation: CASSEYRGSGELFF.

The chain has TRBV19 and TRBJ2-5, with D possibly TRBD1 on 6 matching bases. Per germline, CDR1 LNHDA and CDR2 SQIVND (reference sequence). The V end was cut by 8 bases, the J end by 5 bases, with 15 bases between. The CDR3 consists of 13 residues. CDR3: CASARGFGETQYF. The CDR3 region has the DNA TGTGCCAGTGCGAGGGGGTTTGGGGAGACCCAGTACTTC.

The chain uses TRBV3-1 (or the pseudogene TRBV3-2) and TRBJ2-3; D is possibly TRBD2 (5 bases). Germline V gene lookup returns CDR1 LGHDT and CDR2 YNNKEL (reference sequence). The ends were cut back, 4 bases at V and 3 bases at J, with 8 bases in the middle. This CDR3 is built from 13 residues. The CDR3 bases are TGTGCCAGCAGCCTTCCGGGAACAGATACGCAGTATTTT. Translated: CASSLPGTDTQYF.

This clone came up once. The rearrangement uses TRBV2 and TRBJ1-2, with 11 bases fitting TRBD1. Germline V gives CDR1 SNHLY, CDR2 FYNNEI. With 6 bases clipped from V and 6 bases from J, the junction kept 3 bases outside the gene matches. The CDR3 sequence is 13 residues long. The CDR3 region has the DNA TGTGCCAGCAGGGACAGGGGGCGCGATGGCTACACCTTC. Residues: CASRDRGRDGYTF.

The chain combines TRBV28 with TRBJ1-1, with D possibly TRBD1 on 6 matching bases. The length of the CDR3 is 15 residues. Germline loops: CDR1 MDHEN, CDR2 SYDVKM. V lost 7 bases to trimming and J lost 1 base, with 16 bases between them. In DNA form, the CDR3 reads TGTGCCAGCAAGACCCAGGGACACACGAACACTGAAGCTTTCTTT. Encoded protein: CASKTQGHTNTEAFF.

The chain carries TRBV7-8 and TRBJ1-5; 8 nucleotides line up with TRBD1. Per germline, CDR1 SGHVS and CDR2 FQNEAQ. V lost 5 bases and J lost 6; bases outside the gene matches: 15. The CDR3 spans 17 residues. CDR3 loop: CASSNDYRGEVSQPQHF. The CDR3, as DNA: TGTGCCAGCAGCAATGATTACAGGGGGGAGGTCAGTCAGCCCCAGCATTTT.

This chain joins TRBV7-2 and TRBJ2-3; no firm D call. Trimming removed 1 base from V and 2 bases from J, with 7 bases in between. The V gene's germline CDR1 is SGHTA and CDR2 FQGNSA. This CDR3 contains 14 residues. The CDR3 protein is CASSLELATDTQYF. The CDR3 DNA is TGTGCCAGCAGCTTAGAGTTAGCCACAGATACGCAGTATTTT. The full variable domain, completed using reference TRBV7-2 and TRBJ2-3, is GAGVSQSPSNKVTEKGKDVELRCDPISGHTALYWYRQSLGQGLEFLIYFQGNSAPDKSGLPSDRFSAERTGGSVSTLTIQRTQQEDSAVYLCASSLELATDTQYFGPGTRLTVL.

This clone was seen only a few times. The chain carries TRBV7-2 and TRBJ1-5; D possibly corresponds to TRBD1 (5 bases). V dropped 5 bases and J dropped 3 bases, with 11 bases sitting between them. The CDR3 totals 14 residues. CDR1 and CDR2 (germline): SGHTA, FQGNSA. The chain's CDR3 is CASSENRNNQPQHF. As DNA, the CDR3 is TGTGCCAGCAGCGAAAACAGGAACAATCAGCCCCAGCATTTT.

The chain recombines TRBV5-4 with TRBJ1-2; TRBD1 agrees at 8 bases. Germline lookup yields CDR1 SGHNT and CDR2 YYREEE (reference sequence). Trimming cost V 4 bases and J 12 bases; bases outside gene matches: 14. This CDR3 spans 14 amino acids. The CDR3 nucleotides read TGTGCCAGCAGCCTGGGCAGGGGGCCGGGCCTGCACACCTTC. Residues: CASSLGRGPGLHTF.

This clone turned up a few times. The chain carries TRBV3-1 (or the pseudogene TRBV3-2) and TRBJ2-1; 8 nucleotides agree with TRBD2. Germline assignment: CDR1 LGHDT and CDR2 YNNKEL (reference sequence). V gave up 0 bases and J gave up 8 bases; unmatched junction bases: 3. The length of the CDR3 is 14 residues. The chain's CDR3 is CASSQEGGRYEQFF. Here the CDR3 DNA reads TGTGCCAGCAGCCAAGAGGGCGGGAGGTATGAGCAGTTCTTC.

The genes are TRBV6-5 and TRBJ1-4; 7 nucleotides align to TRBD1. Germline loops: CDR1 MNHEY, CDR2 SVGAGI. The CDR3 extends over 14 amino acids. Trimming removed 6 bases from V and 10 bases from J; junction bases left unmatched: 11. The CDR3 DNA is TGTGCCAGCAGCTTCGACAGGGACCGGGGAAAACTGTTTTTT. This sequence encodes CASSFDRDRGKLFF.

This chain connects TRBV6-2 or TRBV6-3 to TRBJ2-3, with 7 nucleotides matching TRBD2. CDR1 and CDR2 (germline): MNHEY, SVGEGT. With 5 bases clipped from V and 6 bases from J, the junction kept 20 bases outside the gene matches. The CDR3 spans 18 residues. This CDR3 reads CASSDTLAGVEAGDTQYF. The CDR3 DNA reads TGTGCCAGCAGTGATACCCTGGCGGGAGTGGAGGCAGGGGATACGCAGTATTTT.

This clone has a single count. The V and J genes are TRBV9 and TRBJ2-1, with D unresolved. V was shortened by 1 base and J by 0 bases, with 8 bases between the two germline ends. The CDR3 loop spans 15 amino acids. CDR1 is SGDLS, CDR2 YYNGEE, per germline. DNA for the CDR3: TGTGCCAGCAGCGTAACACAGAGCTCCTACAATGAGCAGTTCTTC. This translates into CASSVTQSSYNEQFF.

This clone was counted a single time. The chain combines TRBV19 with TRBJ2-3; 13 positions agree with TRBD2. The CDR3 totals 14 residues. The germline gives CDR1 LNHDA, CDR2 SQIVND (reference sequence). Trimming cost V 6 bases and J 6 bases; bases outside gene matches: 3. The CDR3 DNA is TGTGCCAGTAGAACTAGCGGGAGGGTGGATACGCAGTATTTT. Encoded protein: CASRTSGRVDTQYF. Full variable domain (missing parts from reference TRBV19 and TRBJ2-3): DGGITQSPKYLFRKEGQNVTLSCEQNLNHDAMYWYRQDPGQGLRLIYYSQIVNDFQKGDIAEGYSVSREKKESFPLTVTSAQKNPTAFYLCASRTSGRVDTQYFGPGTRLTVL.

The rearrangement uses TRBV5-1 and TRBJ1-6, with D tentatively TRBD1 (5 bases). The CDR3 spans 13 residues. The germline V and J ends were trimmed by 1 base and 10 bases, with 9 bases remaining between them. Germline assignment: CDR1 SGHRS and CDR2 YFSETQ. Here the CDR3 reads CASSLSTGSPLHF. The CDR3 coding sequence is TGCGCCAGCAGCTTGTCAACAGGCTCACCCCTCCACTTT.

The V gene is TRBV3-1 (or the pseudogene TRBV3-2), the J gene TRBJ2-4, with TRBD2 matching 7 bases. The trim removed 1 base at V and 4 bases at J, leaving 7 bases unmatched. There are 16 residues in the CDR3. Germline V CDR1 and CDR2: LGHDT, YNNKEL (reference sequence). CDR3 loop: CASSQAAGDGKNIQYF. The DNA of the CDR3 is TGTGCCAGCAGCCAAGCGGCGGGGGACGGTAAAAACATTCAGTACTTC.

This sequence joins TRBV5-4 and TRBJ2-2, with 7 bases aligning to TRBD1. This CDR3 region has 16 residues. The germline CDR1 and CDR2 sequences are SGHNT and YYREEE (reference sequence). J was trimmed by 7 bases and V by 0 bases; bases with no gene match: 9. The CDR3 nucleotides read TGTGCCAGCAGCTTGGGGGCAGGGGGTCGTAGCGGGGAGCTGTTTTTT. This translates into CASSLGAGGRSGELFF. The full variable domain, with the rest looked up from reference TRBV5-4 and TRBJ2-2, is ETGVTQSPTHLIKTRGQQVTLRCSSQSGHNTVSWYQQALGQGPQFIFQYYREEENGRGNFPPRFSGLQFPNYSSELNVNALELDDSALYLCASSLGAGGRSGELFFGEGSRLTVL.

The chain carries TRBV2 and TRBJ1-5; D is ambiguous. Between the trimmed V and J ends, which lost 1 base and 0 bases, there was a span of 4 bases. The CDR3 sequence is 14 residues long. CDR1 and CDR2 from the germline V gene are SNHLY and FYNNEI. The CDR3 coding sequence is TGTGCCAGCAGTGAAGATCATAGCAATCAGCCCCAGCATTTT. This codes for CASSEDHSNQPQHF. The entire variable domain, with the rest obtained from reference TRBV2 and TRBJ1-5, is as follows: EPEVTQTPSHQVTQMGQEVILRCVPISNHLYFYWYRQILGQKVEFLVSFYNNEISEKSEIFDDQFSVERPDGSNFTLKIRSTKLEDSAMYFCASSEDHSNQPQHFGDGTRLSIL.

The V gene is TRBV25-1, the J gene TRBJ1-2; the D is unclear. The germline CDR1 and CDR2 sequences are MGHDK and SYGVNS. The CDR3 extends over 15 amino acids. The V and J ends lost 4 bases and 7 bases respectively, with 19 bases between them. CDR3 nucleotide sequence: TGTGCCAGCAGTGCCCCCGGTAACAGTGTGGGTGGCTACACCTTC. This gives the protein CASSAPGNSVGGYTF.

The genes are TRBV19 and TRBJ2-2; 13 nucleotides agree with TRBD2. Per germline, CDR1 LNHDA and CDR2 SQIVND (reference sequence). The length of the CDR3 is 15 residues. After removal of 9 bases from V and 5 bases from J, the junction contained 6 bases not matched to a gene. The CDR3 reads CASGLAGVVTGELFF. CDR3 coding DNA: TGTGCCAGCGGACTAGCGGGAGTAGTTACCGGGGAGCTGTTTTTT.

The chain is built from TRBV11-2 and TRBJ1-6, with D possibly matching TRBD1 (6 bases). Germline V gene sequence: CDR1 SGHAT, CDR2 FQNNGV. The ends were cut back, 2 bases at V and 9 bases at J, with 17 bases in the middle. This CDR3 is built from 16 residues. The CDR3 DNA is TGTGCCAGCAGCTTATCGCCCCAGGGGAGGGGTTCACCCCTCCACTTT. As protein: CASSLSPQGRGSPLHF.

This chain links TRBV25-1 with TRBJ1-6; D is possibly TRBD1 (6 bases). The CDR3 consists of 15 residues. Trimming took 5 bases from V and 6 from J, leaving 14 bases between them. Per the germline V gene, CDR1 is MGHDK and CDR2 is SYGVNS. The CDR3 DNA follows: TGTGCCAGCAGTTTGGGCAGGGGTGTTAATTCACCCCTCCACTTT. Translating gives CASSLGRGVNSPLHF.

The chain has TRBV5-1 and TRBJ2-5; possibly TRBD1 for D (5 bases). This CDR3 region has 14 residues. The V gene's germline CDR1 is SGHRS and CDR2 YFSETQ. V lost 2 bases and J 3 bases, leaving 11 bases between the germline ends. CDR3 sequence: CASSFKGPEETQYF. The DNA of the CDR3 is TGCGCCAGCAGCTTCAAGGGGCCGGAAGAGACCCAGTACTTC.

This sequence joins TRBV30 and TRBJ2-5; D may be TRBD2 (5 bases). There are 11 residues in the CDR3. The germline CDR1 and CDR2 sequences are GTSNPN and SVGIG (reference sequence). V was shortened by 1 base and J by 9 bases, with 9 bases between the two germline ends. The CDR3 bases are TGTGCCTGGAGTGCACTCGGGGCCCAGTACTTC. It translates to CAWSALGAQYF.

This clone has just one count. The chain recombines TRBV2 with TRBJ2-7, with 13 bases fitting TRBD2. The CDR3 extends over 18 amino acids. The V gene's germline CDR1 is SNHLY and CDR2 FYNNEI. With V trimmed by 7 bases and J by 0 bases, 12 bases remained unmatched. Here the CDR3 DNA reads TGTGCCAGCATGAGGCCGGGACTAGCGGGAAGAAGCTCCTACGAGCAGTACTTC. Its protein product is CASMRPGLAGRSSYEQYF.

This chain connects TRBV6-6 to TRBJ1-1, with D unresolved. V was clipped by 0 bases and J by 1 base, with 9 bases between them. Germline V CDR1 and CDR2: MNHNY, SVGAGI (reference sequence). This CDR3 has 15 residues. CDR3 sequence: CASSYSRTKNTEAFF. The CDR3 DNA reads as TGTGCCAGCAGTTACTCCAGAACCAAGAACACTGAAGCTTTCTTT.

The chain has TRBV28 and TRBJ1-1; D is ambiguous. Per the germline V gene, CDR1 is MDHEN and CDR2 is SYDVKM. The CDR3 loop spans 13 amino acids. Trimming removed 2 bases from V and 1 base from J, with 5 bases in between. CDR3 residues: CASSLPGNTEAFF. The CDR3 DNA sequence: TGTGCCAGCAGTTTACCGGGGAACACTGAAGCTTTCTTT.

The chain employs TRBV5-4 and TRBJ1-6; TRBD1 agrees at 7 bases. Germline trimming cut 4 bases from V and 3 bases from J; bases unmatched to any gene: 4. The CDR3 runs to 15 residues. Germline values: CDR1 SGHNT, CDR2 YYREEE (reference sequence). The CDR3 loop reads CASSAWTGYNSPLHF. CDR3 nucleotide sequence: TGTGCCAGCAGCGCGTGGACAGGCTATAATTCACCCCTCCACTTT. The variable domain in full, completed from reference TRBV5-4 and TRBJ1-6, reads ETGVTQSPTHLIKTRGQQVTLRCSSQSGHNTVSWYQQALGQGPQFIFQYYREEENGRGNFPPRFSGLQFPNYSSELNVNALELDDSALYLCASSAWTGYNSPLHFGNGTRLTVT.

The chain uses TRBV5-1 and TRBJ1-2; D possibly corresponds to TRBD1 (5 bases). The CDR3 runs 16 residues. Germline lookup yields CDR1 SGHRS and CDR2 YFSETQ. V was clipped by 6 bases and J by 1 base, with 19 bases between them. The CDR3 loop is CASTPNGAGDNYGYTF. The CDR3 DNA sequence: TGCGCCAGCACCCCCAATGGGGCAGGAGATAACTATGGCTACACCTTC.

This chain joins TRBV19 and TRBJ1-2, with D perhaps matching TRBD1 (5 bases). V shed 7 bases and J shed 1 base, with 16 bases lying between them. The CDR3 extends over 15 amino acids. Germline CDR1 and CDR2: LNHDA and SQIVND (reference sequence). Here the CDR3 DNA reads TGTGCCAGTACCGCAACAGGTCCCCTTAACTATGGCTACACCTTC. This sequence encodes CASTATGPLNYGYTF.